What follows are 21 T cell receptor beta chains derived from one specimen sequenced in a study of CD8 T cells in ankylosing spondylitis (dated by TCRdb to about 2017). The library relied on 5' RACE. TCRdb names Illumina HiSeq 2500 as the instrument used. TCRdb reworked the public reads: Q25 trimming with fastp, MiXCR clone assembly, productive beta chains retained. All rows with the same CDR3 protein become a single entry with the most common DNA and genes. This sample is represented by hundreds of thousands of distinct CDR3 sequences; approximately 20% of them were singletons. The ten largest clones add up to roughly 8.3% of the sample. Material for sequencing was blood, either unsorted or a sorted T cell fraction (not recorded which). The receptors were sampled from a male donor with ankylosing spondylitis or in good health (not recorded which).

This chain links TRBV4-1 with TRBJ1-2; D may be TRBD1 (6 bases). This CDR3 has 14 residues. Trimming stripped 2 bases from V and 3 bases from J, with 10 bases between. The V gene's germline CDR1 is MGHRA and CDR2 YSYEKL. CDR3 amino acids: CASSQPGAYYGYTF. The CDR3 DNA sequence: TGCGCCAGCAGCCAACCGGGGGCCTACTATGGCTACACCTTC.

This clonotype has a handful of counts. CDR3 nucleotides: TGCAGTGCCAATGTTGGCGGGAGTAACACCTACGAGCAGTACGTC. This codes for CSANVGGSNTYEQYV. The genes are TRBV20-1 and TRBJ2-7; 7 bases match TRBD2. Trimming cost V 6 bases and J 2 bases; bases outside gene matches: 13. This CDR3 contains 15 residues. The germline gives CDR1 DFQATT, CDR2 SNEGSKA (reference sequence).

Note on this clonotype: One junction end does not reproduce the germline sequence, and a read error may be involved. The genes are TRBV12-3 or TRBV12-4 and TRBJ2-1; D is unresolved. The CDR3 totals 11 residues. CDR3 sequence (DNA): TGTGCCAGCAGCTACGGCAATAAGCAGTTCTTC. Encoded protein: CASSYGNKQFF.

This clonotype was detected a few times. The V call is TRBV5-1, the J call TRBJ1-2, with a possible D match to TRBD1 (5 bases). Germline CDR1 SGHRS, CDR2 YFSETQ. There are 14 residues in the CDR3. V lost 4 bases and J lost 0, with 10 bases in between. CDR3 sequence (DNA): TGCGCCAGCAGCGGAAAGGGACCTAACTATGGCTACACCTTC. It encodes CASSGKGPNYGYTF.

This clonotype was counted between two and nine times. J is TRBJ2-3 and V is TRBV5-1, with 12 bases identical to TRBD1. V dropped 5 bases and J dropped 4; count of bases not matched to a gene: 8. Germline CDR1 and CDR2: SGHRS and YFSETQ. The CDR3 runs 16 residues. CDR3 sequence reads: CASSPGQGAWADTQYF. The CDR3 DNA is TGCGCCAGCAGTCCGGGACAGGGGGCATGGGCAGATACGCAGTATTTT.

The chain is built from TRBV12-3 or TRBV12-4 and TRBJ1-5; TRBD1 agrees at 8 bases. The V and J ends lost 0 bases and 1 base, in that order; junction bases with no gene match: 8. The CDR3 sequence is 18 residues long. CDR3 amino acids: CASSLAGGQGGSNQPQHF. Written as DNA, the CDR3 is TGTGCCAGCAGTTTAGCGGGAGGACAGGGTGGGAGCAATCAGCCCCAGCATTTT.

This clonotype was seen a few times. The V call is TRBV12-3 or TRBV12-4, the J call TRBJ1-5; D unresolved. The CDR3 contains 13 residues. Trimming removed 3 bases from V and 4 bases from J, with 7 bases in between. The CDR3 loop reads CASSFSENQPQHF. DNA for the CDR3: TGTGCCAGCAGTTTTTCAGAAAATCAGCCCCAGCATTTT.

Many counts were recorded for this clonotype. The V call is TRBV3-1, the J call TRBJ1-4, with D uncertain. Germline V gene lookup returns CDR1 LGHDT and CDR2 YNNKEL (reference sequence). The CDR3 sequence is 14 residues long. Deletions cut 2 bases from V and 6 bases from J, with 10 bases between. The CDR3 loop reads CASSQLSTDEKLFF. The CDR3 DNA reads TGTGCCAGCAGCCAACTTTCGACTGATGAAAAACTGTTTTTT.

At least ten counts were recorded for this clonotype. The chain links TRBV12-3 or TRBV12-4 to TRBJ1-5, with 9 bases identical to TRBD1. V gave up 5 bases and J gave up 4 bases; unmatched junction bases: 3. The CDR3 sequence is 14 residues long. The CDR3 region is CASSTGQGNQPQHF. The DNA for the CDR3 is TGTGCCAGCAGTACTGGACAGGGGAATCAGCCCCAGCATTTT.

Details on this clonotype: The junction differs from germline at one of its ends, possibly a read error. This chain joins TRBV10-3 and TRBJ2-2; tentatively, D is TRBD2 (5 bases). Looked up from germline, CDR1 is ENHRY and CDR2 is SYGVKD. The CDR3 covers 12 residues. CDR3 region: CAIRSSLGEPFF. The CDR3 DNA follows: TGTGCCATCAGGTCTAGTCTCGGGGAGCCGTTTTTT.

The genes are TRBV12-3 or TRBV12-4 and TRBJ1-5; TRBD1 is a possible D gene (5 bases). This CDR3 is 14 amino acids long. V lost 6 bases and J lost 11, with 20 bases in between. The CDR3 sequence: CASSTPLASGAQHF. In DNA form, the CDR3 reads TGTGCCAGCAGCACCCCCTTGGCGTCGGGGGCCCAGCATTTT.

The chain employs TRBV12-3 or TRBV12-4 and TRBJ1-1; 9 bases fit TRBD1. The V segment lost 6 bases and the J segment 0 bases; nucleotides outside the gene matches: 8. The CDR3 is 16 residues long. CDR3 nucleotides: TGTGCCAGCAGCCGCGGGACAGGGTCTATGAACACTGAAGCTTTCTTT. Translated: CASSRGTGSMNTEAFF.

The genes are TRBV7-9 and TRBJ2-3; no clear D gene. CDR1 SEHNR and CDR2 FQNEAQ come from the germline V gene (reference sequence). CDR3 size: 17 residues. V lost 4 bases and J 0 bases, leaving 17 bases between the germline ends. For the CDR3, the DNA is TGTGCCAGCAGCTCTCCGACTGACCTGTCTAGCACAGATACGCAGTATTTT. Translation: CASSSPTDLSSTDTQYF.

The rearrangement joins TRBV20-1 to TRBJ1-4, with 9 bases matching TRBD1. This CDR3 is 15 amino acids long. Germline V gene lookup returns CDR1 DFQATT and CDR2 SNEGSKA (reference sequence). V lost 3 bases, J lost 8 bases, and 10 bases stayed unmatched. For the CDR3, the DNA is TGCAGTGCTAGCGAAATGGGACAGGGTCAGGAAAAACTGTTTTTT. As protein: CSASEMGQGQEKLFF.

This clonotype was seen more than once but under ten times. The chain joins TRBV9 to TRBJ2-3, with D uncertain. V lost 4 bases and J lost 2, with 11 bases in between. The CDR3 loop spans 14 amino acids. Germline CDR1 reads SGDLS; CDR2 reads YYNGEE. The CDR3 loop is CASSTQISTDTQYF. CDR3 DNA sequence: TGTGCCAGCAGCACCCAGATCTCCACAGATACGCAGTATTTT.

This clonotype was seen a handful of times. The chain combines TRBV30 with TRBJ2-5, with D perhaps being TRBD1 or TRBD2 (5 bases each). Germline CDR1 GTSNPN, CDR2 SVGIG (reference sequence). The V and J ends lost 0 bases and 2 bases respectively, with 13 bases between them. The CDR3 spans 15 residues. DNA of the CDR3: TGTGCCTGGAGTGTACTCGGGACCTTACAAGAGACCCAGTACTTC. Translated, it gives CAWSVLGTLQETQYF.

This clonotype was picked up a small number of times. The rearrangement uses TRBV9 and TRBJ2-5; TRBD2 might be the D (6 bases). CDR1 is SGDLS, CDR2 YYNGEE, per germline. The V end lost 0 bases, the J end lost 2 bases, and 11 bases lay between the germline ends. There are 15 residues in the CDR3. The CDR3 here is CASSVAGGYQETQYF. The DNA for the CDR3 is TGTGCCAGCAGCGTAGCCGGGGGTTATCAAGAGACCCAGTACTTC.

Here the CDR3 reads CASSQELGTANVLTF. In nucleotides, the CDR3 is TGTGCCAGCAGCCAAGAGCTGGGAACGGCCAACGTCCTGACTTTC. V gene TRBV3-1 combines with J gene TRBJ2-6, with D unclear. Germline V gives CDR1 LGHDT, CDR2 YNNKEL (reference sequence). The CDR3 totals 15 residues. Between the trimmed V and J ends, which lost 0 bases and 6 bases, there was a span of 9 bases.

The rearrangement joins TRBV12-3 or TRBV12-4 to TRBJ1-6; TRBD1 agrees at 7 bases. This CDR3 contains 14 residues. After removal of 6 bases from V and 10 bases from J, the junction contained 9 bases not matched to a gene. CDR3 coding DNA: TGTGCCAGCAGGTGGGTGGAGGGGGCCTCACCCCTCCACTTT. Amino acid sequence: CASRWVEGASPLHF.

The chain links TRBV11-2 to TRBJ2-3; 13 nucleotides agree with TRBD2. CDR1 and CDR2 (germline): SGHAT, FQNNGV. The CDR3 is 16 amino acids. V shed 5 bases and J 5 bases; nucleotides not matched to a gene: 7. The CDR3 DNA sequence: TGTGCCAGCAGCCCTCGGACTAGCGGGGGTGTAGATACGCAGTATTTT. Protein sequence: CASSPRTSGGVDTQYF.

This clonotype has a count of ten or more. The chain recombines TRBV29-1 with TRBJ2-5; 7 bases are a match to TRBD1. From germline, CDR1 is SQVTM and CDR2 ANQGSEA. V lost 4 bases and J lost 2; bases outside the gene matches: 4. The CDR3 consists of 13 residues. CDR3 sequence (DNA): TGCAGCGTTGGACAGGGTTCACAAGAGACCCAGTACTTC. This sequence encodes CSVGQGSQETQYF. Complete variable domain (other parts from reference TRBV29-1 and TRBJ2-5): SAVISQKPSRDICQRGTSLTIQCQVDSQVTMMFWYRQQPGQSLTLIATANQGSEATYESGFVIDKFPISRPNLTFSTLTVSNMSPEDSSIYLCSVGQGSQETQYFGPGTRLLVL.